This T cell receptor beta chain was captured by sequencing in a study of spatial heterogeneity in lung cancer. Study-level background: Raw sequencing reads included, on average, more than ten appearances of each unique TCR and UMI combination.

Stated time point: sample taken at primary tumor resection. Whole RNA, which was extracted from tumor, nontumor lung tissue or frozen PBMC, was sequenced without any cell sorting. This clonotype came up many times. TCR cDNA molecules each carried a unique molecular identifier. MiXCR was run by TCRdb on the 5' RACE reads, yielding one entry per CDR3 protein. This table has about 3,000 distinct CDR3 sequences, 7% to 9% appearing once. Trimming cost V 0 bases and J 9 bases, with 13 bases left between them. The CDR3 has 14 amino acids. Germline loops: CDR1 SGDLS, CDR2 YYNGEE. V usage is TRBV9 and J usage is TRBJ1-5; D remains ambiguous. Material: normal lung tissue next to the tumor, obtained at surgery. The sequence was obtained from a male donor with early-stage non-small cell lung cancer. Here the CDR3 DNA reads TGTGCCAGCAGCGTAGGATCGTCCGGAGCGCCCCAGCATTTT. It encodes CASSVGSSGAPQHF.